This is a list of T cell receptor beta chains from one sample in a study of cytomegalovirus exposure and HLA in healthy donors. Using immunoSEQ multiplex PCR, the repertoire was profiled, and TCRdb retains in-frame clones only, with some absent. The repertoire includes about 200,000 clones, more than 75% of them detected once, and 6.5% sits in the top ten. The sample consisted of PBMCs. The receptors originated from a woman between 50 and 59 years old in good health and CMV-seropositive. The CDR3 runs from the conserved cysteine through the conserved F or W. Each record gives: V gene, clone size, D gene, J gene, CDR3 DNA, CDR3 protein. A D gene is named only where the DNA matches it firmly. A row's size may be missing; if present it is once, few, many or a size class.

v_call: TRBV7-2
clone_size: NA
d_call: TRBD2
j_call: TRBJ2-5
cdr3_nt: TGTGCCAGCAGCCCCAGGGACTACGCAGAGACCCAGTACTTC
cdr3_aa: CASSPRDYAETQYF

v_call: TRBV9
clone_size: once
d_call: NA
j_call: TRBJ1-4
cdr3_nt: TGTGCCAGCAGCCGGACATCAACTAATGAAAAACTGTTTTTT
cdr3_aa: CASSRTSTNEKLFF

v_call: TRBV15
clone_size: NA
d_call: TRBD1
j_call: TRBJ2-1
cdr3_nt: TGTGCCACCAGCGACAGGGATTTTGAGCAGTTCTTC
cdr3_aa: CATSDRDFEQFF

v_call: TRBV19
clone_size: few
d_call: NA
j_call: TRBJ2-7
cdr3_nt: TGTGCCAGAGGGTTAGACAGCTCCTACGAGCAGTACTTC
cdr3_aa: CARGLDSSYEQYF

v_call: TRBV2
clone_size: NA
d_call: TRBD2
j_call: TRBJ2-7
cdr3_nt: TGTGCCAGCAGTGTGAGCGGGGGGCTCTACGAGCAGTACTTC
cdr3_aa: CASSVSGGLYEQYF

v_call: TRBV19
clone_size: NA
d_call: TRBD1
j_call: TRBJ1-4
cdr3_nt: TGTGCCAGTAGTACACAGGGGAACAATGAAAAACTGTTTTTT
cdr3_aa: CASSTQGNNEKLFF

v_call: TRBV5-1
clone_size: NA
d_call: NA
j_call: TRBJ2-2
cdr3_nt: TGCGCCAGCAGCCTTGACTCCCAGAACACCGGGGAGCTGTTTTTT
cdr3_aa: CASSLDSQNTGELFF

v_call: TRBV7-9
clone_size: NA
d_call: TRBD2
j_call: TRBJ2-1
cdr3_nt: TGTGCCAGCAGAACTAGCGGGGGGCAGAGCAATGAGCAGTTCTTC
cdr3_aa: CASRTSGGQSNEQFF

v_call: TRBV19
clone_size: NA
d_call: NA
j_call: TRBJ2-2
cdr3_nt: TGTGCCAGTATAAGAACAGGGAGCACCGGGGAGCTGTTTTTT
cdr3_aa: CASIRTGSTGELFF

v_call: TRBV4-3
clone_size: NA
d_call: TRBD2
j_call: TRBJ2-1
cdr3_nt: TGCGCCAGCAGCCAAGGGGTTCATAGCGGGGGGGACAATGAGCAGTTCTTC
cdr3_aa: CASSQGVHSGGDNEQFF

v_call: TRBV5-1
clone_size: NA
d_call: TRBD1
j_call: TRBJ1-1
cdr3_nt: TGCGCCAGCAGCCCGGGACAGGTTAGCACTGAAGCTTTCTTT
cdr3_aa: CASSPGQVSTEAFF

v_call: TRBV7-2
clone_size: few
d_call: NA
j_call: TRBJ2-5
cdr3_nt: TGTGCCAGCAGCCGGGGAGAACAAGAGACCCAGTACTTC
cdr3_aa: CASSRGEQETQYF

v_call: TRBV27
clone_size: NA
d_call: TRBD1
j_call: TRBJ1-2
cdr3_nt: TGTGCCAGCCGTAGGGGGCTACTTGGCTATGGCTACACCTTC
cdr3_aa: CASRRGLLGYGYTF

v_call: TRBV2
clone_size: NA
d_call: NA
j_call: TRBJ1-5
cdr3_nt: TGTGCCAGCAAGAAGGGGGAGAGGGGCAATCAGCCCCAGCATTTT
cdr3_aa: CASKKGERGNQPQHF

v_call: TRBV9
clone_size: NA
d_call: NA
j_call: TRBJ2-5
cdr3_nt: TGTGCCAGCAGCGTAGGCCCCTTGAGGGGAGGACAAGAGACCCAGTACTTC
cdr3_aa: CASSVGPLRGGQETQYF

v_call: TRBV10-1
clone_size: NA
d_call: NA
j_call: TRBJ2-4
cdr3_nt: TGCGCCAGCAGTGCAGGGGCCGGAGCCAAAAACATTCAGTACTTC
cdr3_aa: CASSAGAGAKNIQYF